The rows below give T cell receptor beta chains drawn from one sample of a study of T cell changes during pregnancy in multiple sclerosis. The table came from immunoSEQ multiplex PCR; TCRdb's copy has only in-frame clones and leaves some out. The table records fewer than 55,000 clones, 88% of them present only once. The source was CD8+ T cells from peripheral blood mononuclear cells, collected after pregnancy. These receptors were taken from a female donor in good health, enrolled as a control in a pregnancy study. Each CDR3 is given with its conserved first and last residue.

len	v_gene	j_gene	CDR3aa
14	TRBV5-5	TRBJ1-5	CASSLAPDNQPQHF
17	TRBV6-1	TRBJ2-2	CASSEIYEDRDDGELFF
15	TRBV28	TRBJ1-2	CASSSLGQGLYGYTF
14	TRBV18	TRBJ1-5	CASSLTGRNQPQHF
14	TRBV5-1	TRBJ2-3	CASSLSGATDTQYF
15	TRBV5-1	TRBJ2-3	CASSLGGGPSDTQYF
17	TRBV19	TRBJ1-5	CASSTGQGYYSNQPQHF
13	TRBV29-1	TRBJ2-3	CSVAGQGMGTQYF
15	TRBV10-3	TRBJ2-7	CAISDTGTESYEQYF
15	TRBV13	TRBJ2-7	CASSQAPGGSYEQYF
15	TRBV7-9	TRBJ1-1	CASSPPDRMNTEAFF
11	TRBV10-3	TRBJ2-2	CAIESTGELFF
15	TRBV7-8	NA	CASSSPPSPSYEQYF
12	TRBV9	TRBJ2-2	CASSPISGELFF
13	TRBV2	TRBJ1-1	CASYHRGNTEAFF
16	TRBV7-2	TRBJ2-3	CASSWDRGGGTDTQYF
16	TRBV13	TRBJ1-1	CASRPTSRQETSEAFF
14	TRBV14	TRBJ1-1	CASSQIGWATEAFF
13	TRBV7-6	TRBJ1-1	CASSLAGGSEAFF
16	TRBV6-1	TRBJ2-5	CASSEAGGGIGETQYF
15	TRBV11-1	TRBJ2-2	CASSLRAPRTGELFF
14	TRBV30	TRBJ1-1	CAWSVGQGYTEAFF
17	TRBV7-2	TRBJ2-3	CASSHRSGGALADTQYF
15	TRBV5-4	TRBJ2-7	CASSLGQGVRGEQYF
15	TRBV4-3	TRBJ1-4	CASSQEHYLFEKLFF
11	TRBV6-6	TRBJ2-7	CASSFRGEQYF
15	TRBV2	TRBJ2-2	CASRGTGVDTGELFF
15	TRBV2	TRBJ2-3	CASPRTGAYTDTQYF
15	TRBV4-2	TRBJ2-3	CASSLGTPSFDTQYF
15	TRBV11-2	TRBJ1-4	CASSRIGSEGEKLFF
16	TRBV28	TRBJ1-1	CASSANSGWEDTEAFF
17	TRBV7-7	TRBJ1-2	CASSPIVGRGAPYGYTF
13	TRBV4-1	TRBJ2-1	CASSLDRDNEQFF
16	TRBV7-2	TRBJ1-5	CASSLRGGLSNQPQHF
17	TRBV28	TRBJ1-5	CAGGKWTVGTRNQPQHF
13	TRBV12-5	TRBJ1-2	CASGLDGVEGYTF
15	TRBV11-2	TRBJ2-7	CASSNVGLAGYEQYF
16	TRBV4-2	TRBJ2-7	CASSQDPGQESYEQYF
14	TRBV9	TRBJ2-5	CASSVGGDRGTTYF
15	TRBV30	TRBJ1-2	CAWRGGQERIYGYTF
18	TRBV7-9	TRBJ2-1	CASSLVASGDSSYNEQFF
12	TRBV28	TRBJ2-7	CASSYGTYEQYF
16	TRBV15	TRBJ1-1	CATSRVADRGNTEAFF
13	TRBV27	TRBJ2-7	CASSSGGAYEQYF
15	TRBV6-5	TRBJ1-2	CASSSSLGGHYGYTF
14	TRBV27	TRBJ2-1	CASSAGGPYNEQFF
10	TRBV27	TRBJ2-7	CAVGAREQYF
13	TRBV14	TRBJ1-2	CASSLTGGSGYTF
13	TRBV4-3	TRBJ2-1	CASSQAVYNEQFF